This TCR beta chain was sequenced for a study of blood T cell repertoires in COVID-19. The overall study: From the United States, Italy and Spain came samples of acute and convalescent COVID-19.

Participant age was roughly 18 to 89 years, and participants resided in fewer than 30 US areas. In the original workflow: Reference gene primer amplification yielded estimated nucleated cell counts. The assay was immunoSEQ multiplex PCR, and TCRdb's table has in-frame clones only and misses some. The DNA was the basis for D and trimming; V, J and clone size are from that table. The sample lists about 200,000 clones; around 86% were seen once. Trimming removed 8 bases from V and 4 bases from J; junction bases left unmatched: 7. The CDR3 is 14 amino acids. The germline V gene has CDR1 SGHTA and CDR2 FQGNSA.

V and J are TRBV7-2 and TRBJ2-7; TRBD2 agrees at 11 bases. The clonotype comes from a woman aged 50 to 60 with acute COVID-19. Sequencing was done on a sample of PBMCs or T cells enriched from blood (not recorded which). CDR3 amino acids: CASGPSSGGYEQYF. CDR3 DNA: TGTGCCAGCGGACCATCTAGCGGGGGGTACGAGCAGTACTTC.